These T cell receptor beta chains were read from a single sample in a study of beta chain features in type 1 diabetes. Profiling relied on immunoSEQ multiplex PCR, and the TCRdb table lists in-frame clones only, not all of them. The data contain a few hundred thousand clones, roughly 12% of them singletons. Sequencing was carried out using naive CD4+ T cells from blood. The receptors shown here come from a woman younger than 30 with type 1 diabetes. CDR3s include the opening cysteine and the closing phenylalanine or tryptophan. The D gene is left open where the match is weak. The size of a clone is reported for some rows only, either as once, few or many, or as a class for expanded clones.

clone size | CDR3 length | J gene | D gene | V gene | CDR3 DNA | CDR3 protein
NA | 13 | TRBJ2-7 | TRBD2 | TRBV29-1 | TGCAGCTGGTCGGCGGGAGGGCTCGGCGAGCAGTACTTC | CSWSAGGLGEQYF
NA | 17 | TRBJ1-2 | NA | TRBV30 | TGTGCCTGGAGTGCCTATCGGACCTCGCGGGTTTCCAGTGGCTACACCTTC | CAWSAYRTSRVSSGYTF
NA | 15 | TRBJ1-2 | TRBD1 | TRBV5-1 | TGCGCCAGCAGCTTGGCCACAGGGGGATCGGGCGGCTACACCTTC | CASSLATGGSGGYTF
NA | 15 | TRBJ2-7 | TRBD2 | TRBV7-9 | TGTGCCAGCAGCTTTTTCTCGCGGGGGGCCCCCGAGCAGTACTTC | CASSFFSRGAPEQYF
few | 15 | TRBJ2-1 | TRBD2 | TRBV30 | TGTGCCTGGAGGGTTCTTAGCGGGAGGGCGGTTGAGCAGTTCTTC | CAWRVLSGRAVEQFF
few | 15 | TRBJ2-5 | NA | TRBV15 | TGTGCCACCCTACCCGGGGGGCGAGTTAAAGAGACCCAGTACTTC | CATLPGGRVKETQYF
few | 16 | TRBJ1-2 | NA | TRBV30 | TGTGCCTGGACCGTAAACCGACAGGTGCATGGCTATGGCTACACCTTC | CAWTVNRQVHGYGYTF
NA | 15 | TRBJ2-5 | TRBD1 | TRBV5-1 | TGCGCCAGCAGCTTGTTAGGGACAGCTCAAGAGACCCAGTACTTC | CASSLLGTAQETQYF
NA | 13 | TRBJ2-5 | TRBD2 | TRBV30 | TGTGCCTGGATTTCCGGGGGGTCGGAGACCCAGTACTTC | CAWISGGSETQYF
few | 19 | TRBJ2-7 | NA | TRBV19 | TGTGCCAGTAGTACGCCCCTGGGTCGGGCCAAATGGAGGGGCTACGAGCAGTACTTC | CASSTPLGRAKWRGYEQYF
few | 15 | TRBJ2-7 | TRBD1 | TRBV27 | TGTGCCAGCAGTAAGCGAGGGACAGGGGCCTACGAGCAGTACTTC | CASSKRGTGAYEQYF
NA | 18 | TRBJ2-1 | TRBD2 | TRBV10-3 | TGTGCCATCAGTGAGTCGAGGACTAGCGGGAGAGGAAGCAATGAGCAGTTCTTC | CAISESRTSGRGSNEQFF
few | 15 | TRBJ1-4 | NA | TRBV7-9 | TGTGCCAGCGGATTGGGGCTCGCAACTAATGAAAAACTGTTTTTT | CASGLGLATNEKLFF
NA | 14 | TRBJ1-4 | NA | TRBV4-3 | TGCGCCAGCAGCCCTCGACAGCCTAATGAAAAACTGTTTTTT | CASSPRQPNEKLFF
few | 12 | TRBJ2-3 | NA | TRBV19 | TGTGCCAGTAGTCAAGGGGCAGTACCAAAGTATTTT | CASSQGAVPKYF
NA | 14 | TRBJ2-3 | TRBD2 | TRBV18 | TGTGCCAGCTCACTAGCGGGCAGCACAGATACGCAGTATTTT | CASSLAGSTDTQYF
NA | 13 | TRBJ1-4 | NA | TRBV30 | TGTGCCTGGGCGTGGGGAGGGGGTAGGGAACTGTTTTTT | CAWAWGGGRELFF
NA | 16 | TRBJ2-5 | TRBD1 | TRBV7-2 | TGTGCCAGCAGCCTAAGACAGCAGGGGGCAGGGGAGACCCAGTACTTC | CASSLRQQGAGETQYF
few | 13 | TRBJ1-2 | TRBD1 | TRBV18 | TGTGCCAGCTCCCCTACAGGGGCAGACGGCTACACCTTC | CASSPTGADGYTF
NA | 15 | TRBJ2-2 | TRBD2 | TRBV30 | TGTGCCTGGACGGGACTAGCGGGAGGGAACGGGGAGCTGTTTTTT | CAWTGLAGGNGELFF
NA | 13 | TRBJ2-7 | NA | TRBV15 | TGTGCCACCAGCAGAGATAACTCCTACGAGCAGTACTTC | CATSRDNSYEQYF
NA | 13 | TRBJ1-2 | NA | TRBV5-1 | TGCGCCAGCTACCCACAGGGTAACTATGGCTACACCTTC | CASYPQGNYGYTF
few | 16 | TRBJ2-5 | TRBD2 | TRBV7-2 | TGTGCCAGCAGCTCTGGACTAGCGGGAGTTCGAGAGACCCAGTACTTC | CASSSGLAGVRETQYF
NA | 15 | TRBJ2-5 | NA | TRBV28 | TGTGCCAGCAGTTTATCTCTAACCCTCCAAGAGACCCAGTACTTC | CASSLSLTLQETQYF
NA | 13 | TRBJ1-1 | TRBD1 | TRBV29-1 | TGCAGCGTTGAAGAACAGGGGGCCACTGAAGCTTTCTTT | CSVEEQGATEAFF
few | 12 | TRBJ2-7 | TRBD1 | TRBV4-1 | TGCGCCAGCAGCCATGGGGACAGGCCTCCGTACTTC | CASSHGDRPPYF